This T cell receptor beta chain was obtained from a study of shared clonotypes between healthy human individuals. Overall study context: A couple of women and a few men aged 18 to 49 made up the donors. Notes on the study in general: About 5% was the fraction of naive CD4 clonotypes found shared across a few donors.

Researchers reported that CD8 memory united CD45RO+ cells with CCR7-negative CD45RA+ TemRA cells. V was clipped by 11 bases and J by 6 bases, with 10 bases between them. CDR1 and CDR2 (germline): SGHNT, YENEEA. This CDR3 contains 11 residues. Measured with immunoSEQ multiplex PCR; TCRdb has only the in-frame clones, and not every one. The sample lists approximately 100,000 clones; about 70% were seen once. In the case of this clone: Antigen unknown.

The clonotype comes from a woman aged 25 to 39 in good health. Sequenced material: memory CD8+ T cells sorted from blood. Subset indicated: CD45RO+ cells pooled with CCR7-negative TemRA cells. This rearrangement joins TRBV11-3 to TRBJ2-2; D is ambiguous. The CDR3 DNA sequence: TGTGCCCCCTTTCAATCCGGGGAGCTGTTTTTT. Translation: CAPFQSGELFF.